The sequence of this TCR beta chain was determined in a study of blood T cell repertoires in COVID-19. Germline lookup yields CDR1 LGHNA and CDR2 YNFKEQ. With 6 bases removed from V and 2 bases from J, the gap between germline ends came to 12 bases. The CDR3 contains 14 residues. The repertoire was sequenced with immunoSEQ multiplex PCR; TCRdb's copy has only in-frame clones and lacks some. The sample lists roughly 350,000 clones, around nine tenths occurring once. This sequence was found in a woman aged 45-65 years with active or convalescent COVID-19. Source material: peripheral blood. V is TRBV4-2 and J is TRBJ2-3, with D perhaps TRBD1 (5 bases). CDR3 DNA sequence: TGTGCCAGCAGACTTGCAGGGCCCACAGATACGCAGTATTTT. Translated, it gives CASRLAGPTDTQYF.